This T cell receptor (beta chain) is from a study of tumor-infiltrating lymphocytes in primary liver carcinoma. Starting from approximately 470 ng of total RNA, TCR beta cDNA was produced with a primer in the constant region. Construction of TCR beta libraries relied on three successive nested multiplex PCR rounds employing slightly modified ARM-PCR. One entry per CDR3 protein, called by TCRdb with MiXCR from the multiplex PCR reads. The sample shows 100,000 to 150,000 distinct CDR3 sequences, 64% of them seen only once. In the case of this clonotype: What it binds is not known.

Scientists recovered RNA and DNA together from roughly 20-30 mg of unsorted bulk tissue. Study findings and constraints: The overlap of tumor-adjacent and tumor-blood pairs was smaller than that of tumor region pairs. The 250 largest clones made up significantly more of tumor than blood repertoires (p = 0.039).

The clonotype was recovered from an older woman with primary liver carcinoma and hepatitis B virus infection. Material: liver tumor tissue from sampling region 3. Subset meaning: tumor region T3, left-lateral pole.

CDR3 loop: CASSPGQGFLWEQFF. The CDR3 region has the DNA TGTGCCAGCAGCCCCGGACAGGGGTTTCTATGGGAGCAGTTCTTC. The V gene is TRBV6-5, the J gene TRBJ2-1, with 9 bases matching TRBD1. The V and J ends lost 6 bases and 10 bases, in that order; junction bases with no gene match: 13. Germline V gene lookup returns CDR1 MNHEY and CDR2 SVGAGI. The CDR3 sequence is 15 residues long.